These 9 T cell receptor beta chains originate from one sample sequenced in a study of T cells in Graves' hyperthyroidism and ophthalmopathy. Researchers amplified the TCR beta CDR3 regions from RNA transcripts. First-round RT-PCR targeting the TCR CDR3 was performed with the HTBI primer set. MiXCR, run by TCRdb on the multiplex PCR reads, gives a single entry per CDR3 protein. The sample contains over 300,000 distinct CDR3 sequences, roughly 13% of which appear only once. Material for sequencing was blood. The origin of the receptors is a woman aged 35 to 49 with Graves' ophthalmopathy.

This clonotype was seen more than once but under ten times. The chain employs TRBV20-1 and TRBJ2-1; no clear D. There are 12 residues in the CDR3. The germline gives CDR1 DFQATT, CDR2 SNEGSKA (reference sequence). V lost 5 bases, J lost 6 bases, and 11 bases lay in between. The DNA of the CDR3 is TGCAGTGCTCCCACGTCGATCAATGAGCAGTTCTTC. This encodes CSAPTSINEQFF.

This clonotype has ten or more counts. The chain recombines TRBV12-3 or TRBV12-4 with TRBJ2-7, with TRBD1 matching 8 bases. V gave up 5 bases and J gave up 3 bases; unmatched junction bases: 12. This CDR3 is built from 16 residues. The CDR3 bases are TGTGCCAGCAGTCCCTCGGGGGACAGGCGACTCTACGAGCAGTACTTC. It translates to CASSPSGDRRLYEQYF.

The chain links TRBV20-1 to TRBJ1-5; TRBD1 aligns across 11 bases. The length of the CDR3 is 13 residues. Losses at the gene ends were 5 bases for V and 4 bases for J; bases not matched to a gene: 1. Per the germline V gene, CDR1 is DFQATT and CDR2 is SNEGSKA (reference sequence). Here the CDR3 reads CSAGQGANQPQHF. The CDR3, as DNA: TGCAGTGCTGGACAGGGGGCGAATCAGCCCCAGCATTTT.

This clonotype appeared many times. This rearrangement joins TRBV6-1 to TRBJ2-1; D gene ambiguous. V gave up 5 bases and J gave up 0 bases, with 14 bases separating them. Germline V gene sequence: CDR1 MNHNS, CDR2 SASEGT. This CDR3 is 16 amino acids long. The CDR3, as DNA: TGTGCCAGCAGTCCACTCCGGGCTAGCTCCTACAATGAGCAGTTCTTC. It encodes CASSPLRASSYNEQFF.

The chain is built from TRBV7-6 and TRBJ1-3; D not resolved. Trimming took 0 bases from V and 4 from J, leaving 10 bases between them. Germline V gene data show CDR1 as SGHVS and CDR2 as FNYEAQ. The CDR3 covers 15 residues. The CDR3, as DNA: TGTGCCAGCAGCTTAGCCGGCGGAAAAGGAAACACCATATATTTT. Its protein product is CASSLAGGKGNTIYF.

This clonotype appeared many times. This chain uses TRBV20-1 with TRBJ2-5; 10 bases map to TRBD2. The CDR3 runs to 14 residues. CDR1 and CDR2 (germline): DFQATT, SNEGSKA (reference sequence). The V and J ends lost 6 bases and 5 bases, in that order; junction bases with no gene match: 9. The CDR3 sequence: CSAEIAGGWETQYF. As DNA, the CDR3 is TGCAGTGCAGAAATAGCGGGAGGCTGGGAGACCCAGTACTTC.

This clonotype was observed a handful of times. The CDR3 DNA reads TGTGCCAGTAGCAGAGGGACAGGAGCGAACACCGGGGAGCTGTTTTTT. Translating gives CASSRGTGANTGELFF. V and J are TRBV19 and TRBJ2-2; TRBD1 matches 8 bases. J gave up 0 bases and V 6 bases, and 6 bases lay outside the gene matches. From germline, CDR1 is LNHDA and CDR2 SQIVND (reference sequence). The CDR3 loop spans 16 amino acids.

This clonotype has at least ten counts. The chain joins TRBV5-5 to TRBJ2-1; D not resolved. This CDR3 is built from 15 residues. The V end lost 1 base, the J end lost 5 bases, and 13 bases lay between the germline ends. In germline, CDR1 is SGHKS, CDR2 YYEKEE (reference sequence). DNA for the CDR3: TGTGCCAGCAGCTTGATTGTAGGTTCGCACAATGAGCAGTTCTTC. It codes for CASSLIVGSHNEQFF.

This clonotype has a handful of counts. The chain couples TRBV6-1 to TRBJ1-2; D possibly corresponds to TRBD1 (5 bases). The CDR3 consists of 14 residues. Germline CDR1 is MNHNS and CDR2 is SASEGT. V was clipped by 2 bases and J by 3 bases, with 10 bases between them. This chain's CDR3 is CASSESTGDYGYTF. The CDR3 region has the DNA TGTGCCAGCAGTGAATCTACGGGGGACTATGGCTACACCTTC.